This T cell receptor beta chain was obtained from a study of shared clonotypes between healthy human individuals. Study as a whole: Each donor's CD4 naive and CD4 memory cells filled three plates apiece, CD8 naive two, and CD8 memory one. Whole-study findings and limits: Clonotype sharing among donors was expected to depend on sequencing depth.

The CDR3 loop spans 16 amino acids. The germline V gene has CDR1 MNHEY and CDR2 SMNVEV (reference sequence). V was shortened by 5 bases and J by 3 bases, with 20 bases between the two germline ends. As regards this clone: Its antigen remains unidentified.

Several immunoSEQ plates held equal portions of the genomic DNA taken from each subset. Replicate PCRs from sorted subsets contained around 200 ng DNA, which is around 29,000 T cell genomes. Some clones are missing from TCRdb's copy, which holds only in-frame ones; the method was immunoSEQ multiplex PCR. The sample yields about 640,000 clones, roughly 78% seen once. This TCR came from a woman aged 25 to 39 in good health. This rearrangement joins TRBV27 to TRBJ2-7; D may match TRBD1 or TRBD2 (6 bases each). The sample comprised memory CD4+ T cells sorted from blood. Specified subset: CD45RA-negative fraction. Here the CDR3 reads CASSAGSWDKNYEQYF. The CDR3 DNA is TGTGCCAGCAGTGCGGGATCATGGGACAAGAACTACGAGCAGTACTTC.